Listed here are 15 T cell receptor beta chains from one sample, sequenced in a study of T cell responses to AZD1222 COVID-19 vaccine. This table comes from immunoSEQ multiplex PCR, and its TCRdb copy is limited to in-frame clones, with some not included. The sample has 150,000 to 200,000 clones, about nine tenths seen once. Sequenced here: peripheral blood, sampled on day 0 of AZD1222 vaccination. These receptors all stem from an adult in good health.

This clone was counted a few times. The chain carries TRBV29-1 and TRBJ2-1, with 7 bases aligning to TRBD2. This CDR3 spans 14 amino acids. With 4 bases clipped from V and 8 bases from J, the junction kept 11 bases outside the gene matches. CDR1 and CDR2 (germline): SQVTM, ANQGSEA. CDR3 sequence (DNA): TGCAGCGTTGGATGGGTGGCGGGGGTGTATGAGCAGTTCTTC. Its protein product is CSVGWVAGVYEQFF.

The chain links TRBV14 to TRBJ1-6, with 7 bases lining up with TRBD1. Germline V gene sequence: CDR1 SGHDN, CDR2 FVKESK. The J segment lost 7 bases and the V segment lost 6 bases, leaving 0 bases of the junction unmatched. The CDR3 has 12 residues. The CDR3 region is CASRQGNSPLHF. CDR3 in DNA: TGTGCCAGCAGACAGGGGAATTCACCCCTCCACTTT.

The chain links TRBV6-4 to TRBJ1-1; D is undetermined. The CDR3 extends over 13 amino acids. Between the trimmed V and J ends, which lost 6 bases and 1 base, there was a span of 9 bases. Per germline, CDR1 MRHNA and CDR2 SNTAGT. DNA for the CDR3: TGTGCCAGCAGGTCGTCCGCGAACACTGAAGCTTTCTTT. Translation: CASRSSANTEAFF.

The CDR3 nucleotides are TGTGCCAGCAGTCCCCTAGCGGGGGTATTTGTCTACGAGCAGTACTTC. Translated, it gives CASSPLAGVFVYEQYF. This rearrangement joins TRBV27 to TRBJ2-7; 10 bases line up with TRBD2. Germline V gene lookup returns CDR1 MNHEY and CDR2 SMNVEV (reference sequence). CDR3 length equals 16 residues. Trimming at V came to 5 bases and at J to 3 bases, leaving 10 bases not matched to a gene.

This sequence joins TRBV10-3 and TRBJ1-6, with 7 bases that match TRBD1. Germline CDR1 is ENHRY and CDR2 is SYGVKD. Trimming at V came to 0 bases and at J to 0 bases, leaving 8 bases not matched to a gene. The CDR3 extends over 19 amino acids. The CDR3 sequence is CAISESGQLQSSYNSPLHF. The CDR3 DNA follows: TGTGCCATCAGTGAGTCGGGACAGTTACAAAGCTCCTATAATTCACCCCTCCACTTT.

Details on this clone: This may stem from a read error, because a much larger clone lies one nucleotide away. V is TRBV13 and J is TRBJ2-6, with TRBD1 matching 9 bases. The germline gives CDR1 PRHDT, CDR2 FYEKMQ (reference sequence). Losses at the gene ends were 4 bases for V and 2 bases for J; bases not matched to a gene: 0. The CDR3 contains 15 residues. The CDR3 region is CASSYRGPGANVLTF. Written as DNA, the CDR3 is TGTGCCAGCAGCTACAGGGGGCCTGGGGCCAACGTCCTGACTTTC. The whole variable domain, filled in from reference TRBV13 and TRBJ2-6, reads AAGVIQSPRHLIKEKRETATLKCYPIPRHDTVYWYQQGPGQDPQFLISFYEKMQSDKGSIPDRFSAQQFSDYHSELNMSSLELGDSALYFCASSYRGPGANVLTFGAGSRLTVL.

The chain carries TRBV9 and TRBJ1-2; TRBD1 might be the D (6 bases). The germline gives CDR1 SGDLS, CDR2 YYNGEE. With 0 bases removed from V and 0 bases from J, the gap between germline ends came to 12 bases. The CDR3 runs to 16 residues. The CDR3 region is CASSVGTDRPNYGYTF. CDR3 nucleotides: TGTGCCAGCAGCGTAGGGACAGACAGACCTAACTATGGCTACACCTTC. Full variable domain (missing parts from reference TRBV9 and TRBJ1-2): DSGVTQTPKHLITATGQRVTLRCSPRSGDLSVYWYQQSLDQGLQFLIQYYNGEERAKGNILERFSAQQFPDLHSELNLSSLELGDSALYFCASSVGTDRPNYGYTFGSGTRLTVV.

This rearrangement joins TRBV10-3 to TRBJ1-1; D might be TRBD1 (5 bases). V shed 4 bases and J shed 1 base, with 7 bases lying between them. The germline V gene has CDR1 ENHRY and CDR2 SYGVKD. CDR3 length equals 13 residues. The CDR3 loop is CAISGGENTEAFF. CDR3 DNA sequence: TGTGCCATCAGTGGGGGGGAGAACACTGAAGCTTTCTTT.

The chain is built from TRBV6-2 or TRBV6-3 and TRBJ1-2; D gene unclear. Trimming removed 7 bases from V and 3 bases from J, with 18 bases in between. CDR1 MNHEY and CDR2 SVGEGT come from the germline V gene. This CDR3 has 15 amino acids. The CDR3 loop is CASTPGYEVYYGYTF. CDR3 DNA sequence: TGTGCCAGCACCCCAGGCTACGAAGTGTACTATGGCTACACCTTC.

The V call is TRBV19, the J call TRBJ1-5; 7 bases fit TRBD1. The CDR3 spans 17 residues. Losses at the gene ends were 5 bases for V and 2 bases for J; bases not matched to a gene: 12. The germline V gene has CDR1 LNHDA and CDR2 SQIVND (reference sequence). CDR3 sequence: CASSSQGNLARNQPQHF. CDR3 coding DNA: TGTGCCAGTAGTTCACAGGGGAATCTAGCTCGCAATCAGCCCCAGCATTTT.

CDR3 sequence reads: CASSQVGAEAYEQYF. The CDR3 coding sequence is TGTGCCAGCAGCCAAGTAGGGGCAGAGGCCTACGAGCAGTACTTC. V and J are TRBV4-2 and TRBJ2-7; D might be TRBD1 (5 bases). Germline-derived CDR1 and CDR2 are LGHNA and YNFKEQ. The CDR3 spans 15 residues. Trimming stripped 1 base from V and 2 bases from J, with 12 bases between.

The chain links TRBV6-5 to TRBJ1-4; 8 bases align to TRBD1. The CDR3 covers 14 residues. V lost 7 bases, J lost 12 bases, and 13 bases stayed unmatched. The V gene's germline CDR1 is MNHEY and CDR2 SVGAGI. The chain's CDR3 is CASTPGQGLGELFF. CDR3 bases: TGTGCCAGCACACCCGGACAGGGCCTGGGGGAACTGTTTTTT.

The chain has TRBV7-2 and TRBJ1-2; no firm D call. The V end lost 5 bases, the J end lost 5 bases, and 12 bases lay between the germline ends. The CDR3 is 13 residues long. Germline V CDR1 and CDR2: SGHTA, FQGNSA. The CDR3 spells CASSPVVIYGYTF. Written as DNA, the CDR3 is TGTGCCAGCAGCCCGGTCGTGATATATGGCTACACCTTC.

The chain employs TRBV11-2 and TRBJ1-1; 7 bases line up with TRBD1. Per the germline V gene, CDR1 is SGHAT and CDR2 is FQNNGV. The CDR3 length is 16 residues. With V trimmed by 6 bases and J by 1 base, 11 bases remained unmatched. The chain's CDR3 is CASRPVTGPRNTEAFF. CDR3 in DNA: TGTGCCAGCAGACCCGTGACAGGGCCCCGGAACACTGAAGCTTTCTTT.

The chain joins TRBV18 to TRBJ1-1; the D is unclear. Germline CDR1 KGHSH, CDR2 LQKENI. The CDR3 sequence is 15 residues long. Between the trimmed V and J ends, which lost 3 bases and 1 base, there was a span of 12 bases. The CDR3 region is CASSPPPGGNTEAFF. In nucleotides, the CDR3 is TGTGCCAGCTCACCCCCCCCGGGAGGGAACACTGAAGCTTTCTTT.